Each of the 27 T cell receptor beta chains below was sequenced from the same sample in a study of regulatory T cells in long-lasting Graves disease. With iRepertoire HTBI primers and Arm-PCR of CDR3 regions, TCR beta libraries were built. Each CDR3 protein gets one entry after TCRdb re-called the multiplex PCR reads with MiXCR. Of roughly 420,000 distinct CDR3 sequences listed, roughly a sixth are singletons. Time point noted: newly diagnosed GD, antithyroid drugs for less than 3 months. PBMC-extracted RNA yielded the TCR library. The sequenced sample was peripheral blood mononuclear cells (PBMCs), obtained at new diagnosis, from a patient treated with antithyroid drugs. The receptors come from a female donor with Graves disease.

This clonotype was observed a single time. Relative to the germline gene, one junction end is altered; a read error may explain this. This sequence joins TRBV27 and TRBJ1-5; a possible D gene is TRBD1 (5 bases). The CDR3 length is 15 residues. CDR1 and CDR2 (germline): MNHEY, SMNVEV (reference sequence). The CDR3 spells CASSYGGTSNQPQHF. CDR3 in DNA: TGTGCCAGCAGTTACGGAGGGACTAGCAATCAACCCCAGCATTTT.

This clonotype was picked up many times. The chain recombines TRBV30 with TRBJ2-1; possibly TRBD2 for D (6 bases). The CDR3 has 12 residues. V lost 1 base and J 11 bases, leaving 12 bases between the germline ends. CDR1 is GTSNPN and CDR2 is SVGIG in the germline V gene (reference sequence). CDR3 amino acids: CAWSARLGQQFF. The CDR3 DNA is TGTGCCTGGAGTGCGAGACTAGGCCAGCAGTTCTTC.

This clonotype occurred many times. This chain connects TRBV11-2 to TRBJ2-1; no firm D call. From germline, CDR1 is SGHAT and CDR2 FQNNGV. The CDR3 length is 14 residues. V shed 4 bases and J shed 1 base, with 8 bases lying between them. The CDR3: CASSWGTSYNEQFF. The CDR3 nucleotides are TGTGCCAGCAGCTGGGGTACTTCCTACAATGAGCAGTTCTTC. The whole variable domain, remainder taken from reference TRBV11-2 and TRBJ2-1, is EAGVAQSPRYKIIEKRQSVAFWCNPISGHATLYWYQQILGQGPKLLIQFQNNGVVDDSQLPKDRFSAERLKGVDSTLKIQPAKLEDSAVYLCASSWGTSYNEQFFGPGTRLTVL.

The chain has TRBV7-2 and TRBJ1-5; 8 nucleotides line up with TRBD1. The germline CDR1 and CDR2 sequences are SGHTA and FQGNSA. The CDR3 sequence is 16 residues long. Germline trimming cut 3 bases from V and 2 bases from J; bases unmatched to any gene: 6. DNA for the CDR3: TGTGCCAGCAGCTTTGACAGGGGCTTTCGCAATCAGCCCCAGCATTTT. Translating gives CASSFDRGFRNQPQHF.

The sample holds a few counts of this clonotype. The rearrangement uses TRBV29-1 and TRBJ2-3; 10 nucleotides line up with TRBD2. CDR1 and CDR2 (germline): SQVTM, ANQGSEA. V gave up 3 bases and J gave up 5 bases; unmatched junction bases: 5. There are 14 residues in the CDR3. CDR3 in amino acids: CSVESSGRQDTQYF. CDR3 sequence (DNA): TGCAGCGTTGAGTCTAGCGGGAGACAAGATACGCAGTATTTT.

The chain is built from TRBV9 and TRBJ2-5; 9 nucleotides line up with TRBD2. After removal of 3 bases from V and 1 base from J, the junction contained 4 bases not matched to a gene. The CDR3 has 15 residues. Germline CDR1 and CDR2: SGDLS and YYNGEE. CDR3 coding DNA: TGTGCCAGCAGCGAAGGACTAGCGACCCAAGAGACCCAGTACTTC. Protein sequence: CASSEGLATQETQYF.

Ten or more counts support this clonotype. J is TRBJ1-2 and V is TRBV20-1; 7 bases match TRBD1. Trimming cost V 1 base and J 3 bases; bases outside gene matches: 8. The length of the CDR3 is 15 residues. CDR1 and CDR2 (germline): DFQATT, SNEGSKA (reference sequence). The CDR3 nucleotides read TGCAGTGCTAGAGTTTCGACAGGGTCGGACTATGGCTACACCTTC. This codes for CSARVSTGSDYGYTF.

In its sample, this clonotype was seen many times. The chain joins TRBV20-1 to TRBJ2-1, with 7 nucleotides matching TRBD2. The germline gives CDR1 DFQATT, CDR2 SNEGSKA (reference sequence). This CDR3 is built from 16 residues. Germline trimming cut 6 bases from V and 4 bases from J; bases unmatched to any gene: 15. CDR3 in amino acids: CSANPPTSRVYNEQFF. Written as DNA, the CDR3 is TGCAGTGCAAATCCCCCGACTAGCCGTGTGTACAATGAGCAGTTCTTC.

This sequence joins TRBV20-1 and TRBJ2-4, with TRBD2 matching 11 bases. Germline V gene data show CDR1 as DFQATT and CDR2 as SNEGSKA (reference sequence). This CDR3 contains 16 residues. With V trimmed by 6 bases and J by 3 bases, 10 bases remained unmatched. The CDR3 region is CSAAGTSGSDKNIQYF. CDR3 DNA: TGCAGTGCAGCCGGGACTAGCGGTTCGGACAAAAACATTCAGTACTTC.

As DNA, the CDR3 is TGTGCCAGCAGCGAGAGTCTAGCGGGAGGTAATGAGCAGTTCTTC. Its protein product is CASSESLAGGNEQFF. The chain links TRBV12-3 or TRBV12-4 to TRBJ2-1; 11 nucleotides match TRBD2. The CDR3 is made up of 15 amino acids. Trimming removed 6 bases from V and 7 bases from J; junction bases left unmatched: 8.

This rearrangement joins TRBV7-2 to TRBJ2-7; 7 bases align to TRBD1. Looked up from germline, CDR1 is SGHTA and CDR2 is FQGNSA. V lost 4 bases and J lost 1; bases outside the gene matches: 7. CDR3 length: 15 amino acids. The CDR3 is CASSYRDRSSYEQYF. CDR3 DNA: TGTGCCAGCAGCTACCGGGACAGATCTTCCTACGAGCAGTACTTC.

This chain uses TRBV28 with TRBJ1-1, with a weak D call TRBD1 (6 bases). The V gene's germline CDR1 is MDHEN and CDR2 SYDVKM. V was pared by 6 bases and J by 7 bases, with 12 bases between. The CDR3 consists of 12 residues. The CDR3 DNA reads TGTGCCAGCAGGCAAGGAGGGGGTGAAGCTTTCTTT. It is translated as CASRQGGGEAFF.

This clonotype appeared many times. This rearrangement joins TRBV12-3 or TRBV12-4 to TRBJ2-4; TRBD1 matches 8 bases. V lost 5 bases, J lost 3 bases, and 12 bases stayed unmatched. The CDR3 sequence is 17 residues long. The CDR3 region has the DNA TGTGCCAGCAGTCGGACAGGGAGTCCTTTGGGCAAAAACATTCAGTACTTC. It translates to CASSRTGSPLGKNIQYF.

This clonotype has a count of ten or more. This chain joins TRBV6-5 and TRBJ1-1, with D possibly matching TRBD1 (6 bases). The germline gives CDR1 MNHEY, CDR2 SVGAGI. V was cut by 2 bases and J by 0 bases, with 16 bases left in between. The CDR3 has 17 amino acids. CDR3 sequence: CASSYELGTPLNTEAFF. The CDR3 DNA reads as TGTGCCAGCAGTTACGAATTGGGGACACCGTTGAACACTGAAGCTTTCTTT.

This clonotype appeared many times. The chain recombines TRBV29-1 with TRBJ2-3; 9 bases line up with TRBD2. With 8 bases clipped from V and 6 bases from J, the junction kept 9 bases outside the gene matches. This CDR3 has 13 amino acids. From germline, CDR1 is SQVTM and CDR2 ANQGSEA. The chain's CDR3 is CSSARGRGDTQYF. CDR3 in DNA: TGCAGCTCCGCCCGCGGGAGGGGGGATACGCAGTATTTT.

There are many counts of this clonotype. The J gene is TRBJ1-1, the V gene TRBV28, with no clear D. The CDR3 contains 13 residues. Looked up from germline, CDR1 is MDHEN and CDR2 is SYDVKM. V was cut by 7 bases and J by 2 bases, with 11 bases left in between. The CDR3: CASTTPLNTEAFF. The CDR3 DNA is TGTGCCAGCACGACTCCGCTAAACACTGAAGCTTTCTTT.

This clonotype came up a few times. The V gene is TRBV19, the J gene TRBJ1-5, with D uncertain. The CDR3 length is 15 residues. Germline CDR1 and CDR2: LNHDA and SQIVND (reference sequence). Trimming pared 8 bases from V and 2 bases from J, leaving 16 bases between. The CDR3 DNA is TGTGCCAGTGACGACGGCCAGTGGGGCAATCAGCCCCAGCATTTT. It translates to CASDDGQWGNQPQHF.

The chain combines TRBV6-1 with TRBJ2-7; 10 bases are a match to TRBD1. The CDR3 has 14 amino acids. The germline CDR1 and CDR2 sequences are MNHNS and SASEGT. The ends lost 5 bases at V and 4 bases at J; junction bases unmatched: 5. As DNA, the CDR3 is TGTGCCAGCAGTCCGGGACAGGGGAAGTACGAGCAGTACTTC. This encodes CASSPGQGKYEQYF.

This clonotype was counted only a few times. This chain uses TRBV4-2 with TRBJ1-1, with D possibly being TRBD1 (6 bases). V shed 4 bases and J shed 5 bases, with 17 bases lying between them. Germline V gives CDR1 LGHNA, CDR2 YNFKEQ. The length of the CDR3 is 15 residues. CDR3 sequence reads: CASSLAGVVGTEAFF. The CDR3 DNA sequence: TGTGCCAGCAGCCTCGCAGGGGTAGTGGGGACTGAAGCTTTCTTT.

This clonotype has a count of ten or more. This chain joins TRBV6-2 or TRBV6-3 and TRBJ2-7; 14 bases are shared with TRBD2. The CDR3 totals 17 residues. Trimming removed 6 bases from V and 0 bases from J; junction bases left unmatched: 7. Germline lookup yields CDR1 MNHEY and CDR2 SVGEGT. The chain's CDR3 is CASSLGLAGVTSYEQYF. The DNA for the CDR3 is TGTGCCAGCAGCCTGGGACTAGCGGGGGTTACCTCCTACGAGCAGTACTTC.

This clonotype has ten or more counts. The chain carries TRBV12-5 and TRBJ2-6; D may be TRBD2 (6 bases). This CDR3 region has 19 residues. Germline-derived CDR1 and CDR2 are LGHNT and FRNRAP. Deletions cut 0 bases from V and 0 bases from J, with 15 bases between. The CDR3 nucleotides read TGTGCTAGTGGTTTGGTACGGGGGACCCACGTCTCTGGGGCCAACGTCCTGACTTTC. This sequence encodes CASGLVRGTHVSGANVLTF.

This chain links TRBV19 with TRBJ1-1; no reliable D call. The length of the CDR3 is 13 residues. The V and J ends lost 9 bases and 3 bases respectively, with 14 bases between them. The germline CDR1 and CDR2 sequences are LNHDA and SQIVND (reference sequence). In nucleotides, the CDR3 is TGTGCCAGCCGTGGTTGGGGTGACACTGAAGCTTTCTTT. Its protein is CASRGWGDTEAFF.

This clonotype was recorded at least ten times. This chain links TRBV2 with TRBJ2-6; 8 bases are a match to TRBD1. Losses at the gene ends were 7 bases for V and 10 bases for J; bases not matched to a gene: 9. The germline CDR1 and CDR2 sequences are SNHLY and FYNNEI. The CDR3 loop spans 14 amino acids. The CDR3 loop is CASNRGTGLNVLTF. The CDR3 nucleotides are TGTGCCAGCAATCGAGGGACAGGCCTGAACGTCCTGACTTTC.

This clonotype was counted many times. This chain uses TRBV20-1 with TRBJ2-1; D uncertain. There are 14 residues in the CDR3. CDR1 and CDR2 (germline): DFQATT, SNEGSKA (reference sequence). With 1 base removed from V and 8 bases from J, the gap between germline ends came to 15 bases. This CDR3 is CSARVLDSADEQFF. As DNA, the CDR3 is TGCAGTGCTAGAGTTCTAGATTCGGCCGATGAGCAGTTCTTC.

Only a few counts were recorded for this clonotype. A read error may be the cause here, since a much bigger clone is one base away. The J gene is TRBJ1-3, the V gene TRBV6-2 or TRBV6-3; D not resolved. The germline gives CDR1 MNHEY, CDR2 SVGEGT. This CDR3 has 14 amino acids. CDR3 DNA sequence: TGTGCCAGCACTGACCGATGGTCTGGAAACGCCATATATTTT. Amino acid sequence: CASTDRWSGNAIYF.

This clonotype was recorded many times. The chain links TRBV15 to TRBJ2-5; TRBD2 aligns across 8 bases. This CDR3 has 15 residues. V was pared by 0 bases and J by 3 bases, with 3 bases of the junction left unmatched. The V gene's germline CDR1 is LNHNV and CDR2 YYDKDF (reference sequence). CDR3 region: CATSRESGSKETQYF. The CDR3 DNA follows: TGTGCCACCAGCAGAGAAAGCGGGAGTAAAGAGACCCAGTACTTC.

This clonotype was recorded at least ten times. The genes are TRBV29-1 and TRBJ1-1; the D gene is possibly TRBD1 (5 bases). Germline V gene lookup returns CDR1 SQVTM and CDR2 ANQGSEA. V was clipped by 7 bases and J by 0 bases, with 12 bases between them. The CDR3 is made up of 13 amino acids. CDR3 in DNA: TGCAGCGCCGAAGACAGCATGAACACTGAAGCTTTCTTT. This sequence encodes CSAEDSMNTEAFF.